A selection of T cell receptor beta chains follows, all from one sample in a study of blood T cell repertoires in COVID-19. Libraries were prepared by immunoSEQ multiplex PCR; TCRdb keeps only in-frame clonotypes and omits some of them. This sample has tens of thousands of clones, with about four fifths found just once. Sequencing input: peripheral blood. The receptors come from a human donor in a cohort sampled during active COVID-19. CDR3s include the opening cysteine and the closing phenylalanine or tryptophan. The D gene is left open where the match is weak. The listing skips clone size in some rows; elsewhere it reads once, few, many or a size class.

d_call	v_call	j_call	clone_size	cdr3_aa	cdr3_nt
TRBD2	TRBV19	TRBJ2-5	few	CASSTRGLAVETQYF	TGTGCCAGTAGTACCCGGGGACTAGCGGTAGAGACCCAGTACTTC
TRBD1	TRBV18	TRBJ1-1	NA	CASSGQEYMNTEAFF	TGTGCCAGCTCTGGACAGGAGTACATGAACACTGAAGCTTTCTTT
TRBD2	TRBV29-1	TRBJ2-5	NA	CSVEDLSSGRVRETQYF	TGCAGCGTTGAAGATCTTAGTAGCGGGAGGGTGCGAGAGACCCAGTACTTC
TRBD1	TRBV2	TRBJ2-5	NA	CASRAPGTGGETQYF	TGTGCCAGCAGAGCCCCCGGGACAGGGGGCGAGACCCAGTACTTC
NA	TRBV19	TRBJ1-5	NA	CASCRNSNQPQHF	TGTGCCAGTTGCAGAAATAGCAATCAGCCCCAGCATTTT
NA	TRBV19	TRBJ1-1	NA	CASRSGAHTEAFF	TGTGCCAGTAGATCAGGGGCGCACACTGAAGCTTTCTTT
NA	TRBV2	TRBJ1-2	NA	CASSEGRQGYGYTF	TGTGCCAGCAGTGAAGGTCGTCAGGGCTATGGCTACACCTTC
TRBD2	TRBV18	TRBJ2-7	NA	CASSPLAVAGAGAQPYEQYF	TGTGCCAGCTCACCCCTAGCCGTGGCGGGAGCCGGGGCCCAACCGTACGAGCAGTACTTC
NA	TRBV28	TRBJ1-1	NA	CASSTGGRGNTEAFF	TGTGCCAGCAGTACGGGGGGCAGGGGGAACACTGAAGCTTTCTTT
NA	TRBV28	TRBJ1-5	once	CASSASIQPQHF	TGTGCCAGCAGTGCCAGTATTCAGCCCCAGCATTTT
NA	TRBV6-1	TRBJ2-6	few	CASSEETASGANVLTF	TGTGCCAGCAGTGAAGAGACAGCCTCTGGGGCCAACGTCCTGACTTTC